Listed here are 30 T cell receptor beta chains from one sample, sequenced in a study of vaccination and CD4 T cells after COVID-19. Cultured CD4+ T cells had their DNA profiled by the Oncomine TCR Beta short-read assay. TCRdb fed the PCR reads into MiXCR, producing one record per CDR3 protein. This sample has fewer than 15,000 distinct CDR3 sequences, with about 53% found just once. No antigen has been assigned to these receptors. The treatment is: approximately nine-day PBMC culture with coronavirus spike peptide pools or control peptides (ViraFEST assay). The material was CD4+ T cells from blood, cultured in vitro, obtained before SARS-CoV-2 vaccination. The source is a human donor who had recovered from COVID-19.

This clonotype was observed a few times. The chain combines TRBV25-1 with TRBJ2-3; D gene uncertain. V lost 6 bases, J lost 2 bases, and 3 bases lay in between. Germline V gene lookup returns CDR1 MGHDK and CDR2 SYGVNS. The CDR3 is 11 amino acids. The CDR3 bases are TGTGCCAGCAGCGCCACAGATACGCAGTATTTT. Translating it yields CASSATDTQYF.

The chain combines TRBV28 with TRBJ2-7; the D gene is possibly TRBD1 (6 bases). This CDR3 is 13 amino acids long. The V end lost 5 bases, the J end lost 4 bases, and 12 bases lay between the germline ends. CDR1 is MDHEN, CDR2 SYDVKM, per germline. The CDR3 is CASSQSRGYEQYF. In nucleotides, the CDR3 is TGTGCCAGCAGTCAAAGTAGGGGGTACGAGCAGTACTTC.

The chain recombines TRBV6-1 with TRBJ1-5; D might be TRBD1 (5 bases). The V end lost 4 bases, the J end lost 7 bases, and 11 bases lay between the germline ends. Germline V gene lookup returns CDR1 MNHNS and CDR2 SASEGT. The CDR3 spans 13 residues. CDR3 sequence: CASSGDGSQPQHF. The CDR3 region has the DNA TGTGCCAGCAGTGGGGACGGGTCACAGCCCCAGCATTTT.

CDR3 in amino acids: CSARSDRGRSDTQYF. CDR3 nucleotides: TGCAGTGCTAGGTCGGACAGGGGGCGATCAGATACGCAGTATTTT. The chain combines TRBV20-1 with TRBJ2-3; TRBD1 matches 11 bases. Germline assignment: CDR1 DFQATT and CDR2 SNEGSKA (reference sequence). J gave up 4 bases and V 3 bases, and 6 bases lay outside the gene matches. The CDR3 extends over 15 amino acids.

The chain employs TRBV15 and TRBJ2-1, with D hard to call. Per germline, CDR1 LNHNV and CDR2 YYDKDF (reference sequence). This CDR3 is 16 amino acids long. V was pared by 5 bases and J by 9 bases, with 23 bases between. CDR3: CATSVNRAWDSREQFF. Written as DNA, the CDR3 is TGTGCCACCAGCGTAAACCGGGCCTGGGATTCACGTGAGCAGTTCTTC.

The chain is built from TRBV19 and TRBJ1-2; D possibly corresponds to TRBD1 (6 bases). The V gene lost 5 bases and the J gene lost 2 bases, with 9 bases spanning the gap. Per the germline V gene, CDR1 is LNHDA and CDR2 is SQIVND (reference sequence). This CDR3 has 13 residues. The DNA of the CDR3 is TGTGCCAGTAGTGGACAGATAAACTATGGCTACACCTTC. It is translated as CASSGQINYGYTF.

The chain joins TRBV4-1 to TRBJ2-1; weak D call: TRBD1 (6 bases). V dropped 1 base and J dropped 3 bases, with 7 bases sitting between them. There are 14 residues in the CDR3. CDR1 is MGHRA, CDR2 YSYEKL, per germline. The DNA for the CDR3 is TGCGCCAGCAGCCAAGTAGGGGGCTACAATGAGCAGTTCTTC. The encoded protein is CASSQVGGYNEQFF.

This sequence joins TRBV6-1 and TRBJ2-7, with TRBD2 identical over 11 bases. Looked up from germline, CDR1 is MNHNS and CDR2 is SASEGT. Trimming removed 8 bases from V and 4 bases from J; junction bases left unmatched: 10. The CDR3 runs to 15 residues. CDR3 amino acids: CASARPTSGIYEQYF. The CDR3 nucleotides read TGTGCCAGCGCCCGCCCGACTAGCGGGATATACGAGCAGTACTTC.

The V gene is TRBV28, the J gene TRBJ2-2, with unresolved D. The CDR3 is 12 residues long. The ends were cut back, 4 bases at V and 6 bases at J, with 6 bases in the middle. CDR1 MDHEN and CDR2 SYDVKM come from the germline V gene. CDR3 nucleotide sequence: TGTGCCAGCAGTTCTCCCCCCGGGGAGCTGTTTTTT. The encoded protein is CASSSPPGELFF.

The chain couples TRBV20-1 to TRBJ2-7, with 8 bases matching TRBD1. The CDR3 contains 13 residues. V shed 5 bases and J 7 bases; nucleotides not matched to a gene: 10. CDR1 and CDR2 from the germline V gene are DFQATT and SNEGSKA (reference sequence). DNA of the CDR3: TGCAGTGCTTGGACAGGGAGGATTGGGGAGCAGTACTTC. Its translation: CSAWTGRIGEQYF.

The V gene is TRBV20-1, the J gene TRBJ1-4; D remains unclear. Germline V gene data show CDR1 as DFQATT and CDR2 as SNEGSKA (reference sequence). V lost 6 bases and J 7 bases, leaving 18 bases between the germline ends. The CDR3 has 14 amino acids. CDR3 sequence (DNA): TGCAGTGCCCTTCGGCTTTCTGGCGGTGAAAAACTGTTTTTT. Amino acids: CSALRLSGGEKLFF.

This chain uses TRBV7-2 with TRBJ1-5; D is unresolved. The CDR3 contains 14 residues. Germline values: CDR1 SGHTA, CDR2 FQGNSA. V lost 2 bases to trimming and J lost 5 bases, with 10 bases between them. The CDR3, as DNA: TGTGCCAGCAGCTTATCGGCCCTGGATCAGCCCCAGCATTTT. The encoded protein is CASSLSALDQPQHF.

The genes are TRBV6-1 and TRBJ2-2; TRBD2 matches at 11 bases. The CDR3 runs to 15 residues. Looked up from germline, CDR1 is MNHNS and CDR2 is SASEGT. Trimming removed 7 bases from V and 4 bases from J; junction bases left unmatched: 5. CDR3 region: CASKGLAETTGELFF. In DNA form, the CDR3 reads TGTGCCAGCAAGGGACTAGCGGAAACCACCGGGGAGCTGTTTTTT.

V and J are TRBV6-1 and TRBJ2-7; the D gene is possibly TRBD1 (6 bases). The CDR3 length is 14 residues. V was cut by 5 bases and J by 4 bases, with 15 bases left in between. From germline, CDR1 is MNHNS and CDR2 SASEGT. The chain's CDR3 is CASSTTGPRYEQYF. The CDR3 coding sequence is TGTGCCAGCAGTACGACAGGTCCCAGGTACGAGCAGTACTTC.

This rearrangement joins TRBV19 to TRBJ1-5; a possible D gene is TRBD1 (5 bases). CDR3 size: 13 residues. The V gene's germline CDR1 is LNHDA and CDR2 SQIVND (reference sequence). The V end was cut by 5 bases, the J end by 7 bases, with 12 bases between. DNA for the CDR3: TGTGCCAGTAGTCGGGGGGGGTGGCAGCCCCAGCATTTT. This gives the protein CASSRGGWQPQHF.

The chain couples TRBV2 to TRBJ2-7; D possibly corresponds to TRBD2 (6 bases). The V gene lost 6 bases and the J gene lost 12 bases, with 15 bases spanning the gap. Germline V gene sequence: CDR1 SNHLY, CDR2 FYNNEI. This CDR3 has 11 amino acids. CDR3 in amino acids: CASRGLANRYF. In nucleotides, the CDR3 is TGTGCCAGCAGGGGACTGGCGAACCGGTACTTC.

V is TRBV7-2 and J is TRBJ2-7; TRBD2 agrees at 12 bases. The ends lost 8 bases at V and 3 bases at J; junction bases unmatched: 5. Germline V lookup: CDR1 SGHTA, CDR2 FQGNSA. This CDR3 has 14 residues. CDR3: CASSGLAGYYEQYF. The CDR3 region has the DNA TGTGCCAGCTCCGGACTAGCGGGATACTACGAGCAGTACTTC.

This clonotype has only a few counts. The CDR3 loop reads CASSSSISEQFF. DNA of the CDR3: TGTGCCAGTAGTTCTAGTATCAGTGAGCAGTTCTTC. The chain couples TRBV19 to TRBJ2-1; unclear D gene. The CDR3 runs 12 residues. Germline assignment: CDR1 LNHDA and CDR2 SQIVND (reference sequence). V lost 5 bases and J 9 bases, leaving 11 bases between the germline ends.

In DNA, the CDR3 is TGTGCCAGTAGTCGTACAGGGAACAATGAGCAGTTCTTC. Translated, it gives CASSRTGNNEQFF. This chain uses TRBV19 with TRBJ2-1, with D maybe TRBD1 (6 bases). The germline V gene encodes CDR1 LNHDA and CDR2 SQIVND (reference sequence). The CDR3 extends over 13 amino acids. V was shortened by 5 bases and J by 5 bases, with 10 bases between the two germline ends.

The rearrangement joins TRBV6-4 to TRBJ2-3; 7 nucleotides line up with TRBD1. Germline lookup yields CDR1 MRHNA and CDR2 SNTAGT. V dropped 0 bases and J dropped 4; count of bases not matched to a gene: 1. This CDR3 contains 14 residues. The CDR3 DNA reads TGTGCCAGCAGTGACTCAGGGGGCGCAGATACGCAGTATTTT. This codes for CASSDSGGADTQYF.

The rearrangement uses TRBV2 and TRBJ1-5, with 8 bases aligning to TRBD1. The V segment lost 6 bases and the J segment 3 bases; nucleotides outside the gene matches: 1. Germline loops: CDR1 SNHLY, CDR2 FYNNEI. The CDR3 is made up of 13 amino acids. The CDR3 sequence is CASRGQANQPQHF. For the CDR3, the DNA is TGTGCCAGCAGGGGACAGGCCAATCAGCCCCAGCATTTT.

The J gene is TRBJ2-7, the V gene TRBV6-1; D gene unclear. The CDR3 consists of 12 residues. The germline V gene has CDR1 MNHNS and CDR2 SASEGT. Trimming cost V 6 bases and J 3 bases, with 9 bases left between them. The CDR3, as DNA: TGTGCCAGCAGCGGCTACAACTACGAGCAGTACTTC. Its translation: CASSGYNYEQYF.

This rearrangement joins TRBV19 to TRBJ2-5; possible D gene TRBD2, 5 bases. CDR3 size: 16 residues. Germline V gene data show CDR1 as LNHDA and CDR2 as SQIVND (reference sequence). Trimming took off 3 bases at V and 2 bases at J, with 16 bases between the two ends. CDR3 protein: CASSMTSTRFQETQYF. DNA for the CDR3: TGTGCCAGTAGTATGACCAGCACTAGATTTCAAGAGACCCAGTACTTC. The complete variable domain, with remaining parts taken from reference TRBV19 and TRBJ2-5, reads DGGITQSPKYLFRKEGQNVTLSCEQNLNHDAMYWYRQDPGQGLRLIYYSQIVNDFQKGDIAEGYSVSREKKESFPLTVTSAQKNPTAFYLCASSMTSTRFQETQYFGPGTRLLVL.

This clonotype was found a few times. The rearrangement uses TRBV6-1 and TRBJ1-1; 10 bases match TRBD1. Germline-derived CDR1 and CDR2 are MNHNS and SASEGT. J was trimmed by 11 bases and V by 5 bases; bases with no gene match: 8. The CDR3 totals 13 residues. The CDR3 spells CASSTYGTGDAFF. The CDR3 DNA is TGTGCCAGCAGTACCTACGGGACAGGGGATGCTTTCTTT.

In this sample, this clonotype turned up a few times. This sequence joins TRBV6-1 and TRBJ2-7; TRBD1 matches 10 bases. The V gene end was trimmed by 4 bases and the J gene end by 3 bases; junction bases not matched to a gene: 6. Germline V gene sequence: CDR1 MNHNS, CDR2 SASEGT. CDR3 length: 15 amino acids. This CDR3 reads CASSGQGARDYEQYF. CDR3 DNA: TGTGCCAGCAGTGGACAGGGGGCGAGGGACTACGAGCAGTACTTC.

V usage is TRBV28 and J usage is TRBJ2-7; 9 bases fit TRBD1. CDR1 and CDR2 (germline): MDHEN, SYDVKM. The V segment lost 9 bases and the J segment 4 bases; nucleotides outside the gene matches: 10. The CDR3 totals 14 residues. The CDR3 loop is CASHGQGFGYEQYF. CDR3 nucleotides: TGTGCCAGTCATGGACAGGGGTTTGGGTACGAGCAGTACTTC.

The chain carries TRBV20-1 and TRBJ2-3; 12 bases align to TRBD2. CDR3 length: 14 residues. Germline CDR1 and CDR2: DFQATT and SNEGSKA (reference sequence). V lost 5 bases to trimming and J lost 5 bases; unmatched junction nucleotides: 5. CDR3 coding DNA: TGCAGTGCTCCCCCTAGCGGGAGGGTAGATACGCAGTATTTT. Amino acids: CSAPPSGRVDTQYF.

This chain joins TRBV12-3 or TRBV12-4 and TRBJ2-7, with D perhaps matching TRBD2 (7 bases). The V end was cut by 5 bases, the J end by 6 bases, with 23 bases between. This CDR3 is 16 amino acids long. The CDR3 DNA follows: TGTGCCAGCAGTCCGACGCAGGGGAGGGCCTCCATCGAGCAGTACTTC. Translating it yields CASSPTQGRASIEQYF.

The V call is TRBV25-1, the J call TRBJ2-5, with no clear D. The V end lost 3 bases, the J end lost 1 base, and 12 bases lay between the germline ends. CDR3 length: 15 residues. From germline, CDR1 is MGHDK and CDR2 SYGVNS. The CDR3 loop reads CASSDPYNGQETQYF. Written as DNA, the CDR3 is TGTGCCAGCAGTGATCCATACAACGGCCAAGAGACCCAGTACTTC. Full variable domain (remainder filled in from reference TRBV25-1 and TRBJ2-5): EADIYQTPRYLVIGTGKKITLECSQTMGHDKMYWYQQDPGMELHLIHYSYGVNSTEKGDLSSESTVSRIRTEHFPLTLESARPSHTSQYLCASSDPYNGQETQYFGPGTRLLVL.

This clonotype turned up a few times. The chain employs TRBV7-3 and TRBJ1-1; possibly TRBD1 for D (5 bases). Trimming shortened V by 6 bases and J by 1 base, and 15 bases separated the two germline ends. The CDR3 has 15 amino acids. In germline, CDR1 is SGHTA, CDR2 FQGTGA. The CDR3 here is CASSPWGGGNTEAFF. CDR3 nucleotides: TGTGCCAGCAGTCCTTGGGGGGGAGGGAACACTGAAGCTTTCTTT.